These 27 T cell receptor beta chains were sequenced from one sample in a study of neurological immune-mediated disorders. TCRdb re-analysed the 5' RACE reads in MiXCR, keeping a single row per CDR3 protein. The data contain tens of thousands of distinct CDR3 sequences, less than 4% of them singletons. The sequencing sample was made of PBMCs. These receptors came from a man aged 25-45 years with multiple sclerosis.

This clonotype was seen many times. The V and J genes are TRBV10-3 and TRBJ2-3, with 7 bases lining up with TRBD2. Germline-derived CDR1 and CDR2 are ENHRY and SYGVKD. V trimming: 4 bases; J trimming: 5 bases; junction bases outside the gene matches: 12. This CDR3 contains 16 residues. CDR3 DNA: TGTGCCATCAGTGGCGGGGGAGCCCAAGGTGGAGATACGCAGTATTTT. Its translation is CAISGGGAQGGDTQYF.

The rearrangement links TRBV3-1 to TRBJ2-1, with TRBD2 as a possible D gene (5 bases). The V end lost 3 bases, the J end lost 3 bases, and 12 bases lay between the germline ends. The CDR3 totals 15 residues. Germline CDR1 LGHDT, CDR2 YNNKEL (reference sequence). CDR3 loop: CASSQWTGNYNEQFF. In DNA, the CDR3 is TGTGCCAGCAGCCAGTGGACTGGTAACTACAATGAGCAGTTCTTC.

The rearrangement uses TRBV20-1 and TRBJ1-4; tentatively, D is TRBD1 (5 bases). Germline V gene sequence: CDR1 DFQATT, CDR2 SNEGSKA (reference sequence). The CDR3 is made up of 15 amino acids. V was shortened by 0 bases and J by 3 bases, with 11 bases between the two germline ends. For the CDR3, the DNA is TGCAGTGCTAGAGAGGGGAGGGGAGCTAATGAAAAACTGTTTTTT. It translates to CSAREGRGANEKLFF.

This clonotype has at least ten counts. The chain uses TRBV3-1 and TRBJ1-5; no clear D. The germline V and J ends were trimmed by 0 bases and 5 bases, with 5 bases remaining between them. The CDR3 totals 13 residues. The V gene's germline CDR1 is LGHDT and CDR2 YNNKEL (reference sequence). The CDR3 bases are TGTGCCAGCAGCCAAGAGGCACATCAGCCCCAGCATTTT. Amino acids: CASSQEAHQPQHF.

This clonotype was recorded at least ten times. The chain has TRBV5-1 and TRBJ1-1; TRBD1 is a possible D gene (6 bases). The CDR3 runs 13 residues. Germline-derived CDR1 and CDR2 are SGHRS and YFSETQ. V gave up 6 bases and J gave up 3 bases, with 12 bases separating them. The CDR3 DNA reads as TGCGCCAGCAAAGAGGACAGCTACACTGAAGCTTTCTTT. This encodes CASKEDSYTEAFF.

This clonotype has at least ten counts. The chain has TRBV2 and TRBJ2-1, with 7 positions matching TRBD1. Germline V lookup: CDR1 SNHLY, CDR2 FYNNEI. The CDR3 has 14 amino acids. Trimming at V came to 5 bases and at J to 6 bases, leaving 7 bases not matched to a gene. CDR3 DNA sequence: TGTGCCAGCAGTATCACAGCAGGGGGCAATGAGCAGTTCTTC. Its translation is CASSITAGGNEQFF.

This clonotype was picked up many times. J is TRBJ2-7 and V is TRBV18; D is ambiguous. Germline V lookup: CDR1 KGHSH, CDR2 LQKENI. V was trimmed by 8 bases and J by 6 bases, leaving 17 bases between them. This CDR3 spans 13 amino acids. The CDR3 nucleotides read TGTGCCAGCGCCCCGTCTCAGGATTTCGAGCAGTACTTC. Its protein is CASAPSQDFEQYF. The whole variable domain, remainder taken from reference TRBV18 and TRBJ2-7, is NAGVMQNPRHLVRRRGQEARLRCSPMKGHSHVYWYRQLPEEGLKFMVYLQKENIIDESGMPKERFSAEFPKEGPSILRIQQVVRGDSAAYFCASAPSQDFEQYFGPGTRLTVT.

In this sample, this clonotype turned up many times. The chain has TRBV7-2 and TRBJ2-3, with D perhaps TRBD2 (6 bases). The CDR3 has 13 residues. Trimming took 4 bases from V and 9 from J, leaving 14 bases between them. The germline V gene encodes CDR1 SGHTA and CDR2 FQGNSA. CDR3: CASSSDGGWTQYF. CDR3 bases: TGTGCCAGCAGCTCCGACGGGGGTTGGACGCAGTATTTT. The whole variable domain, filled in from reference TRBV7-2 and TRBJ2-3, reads GAGVSQSPSNKVTEKGKDVELRCDPISGHTALYWYRQSLGQGLEFLIYFQGNSAPDKSGLPSDRFSAERTGGSVSTLTIQRTQQEDSAVYLCASSSDGGWTQYFGPGTRLTVL.

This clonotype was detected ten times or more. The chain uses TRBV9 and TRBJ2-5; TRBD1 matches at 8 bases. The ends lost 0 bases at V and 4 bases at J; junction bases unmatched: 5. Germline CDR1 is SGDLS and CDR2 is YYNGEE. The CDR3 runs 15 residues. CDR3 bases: TGTGCCAGCAGCGTAGGAGGACAGGGTGGAGAGACCCAGTACTTC. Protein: CASSVGGQGGETQYF.

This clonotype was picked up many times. The CDR3 nucleotides are TGCGCCAGCAGCCAAGACCCCACGGGTCAGCCCCAGCATTTT. Protein: CASSQDPTGQPQHF. This chain links TRBV4-1 with TRBJ1-5; D ambiguous. Trimming took 0 bases from V and 6 from J, leaving 9 bases between them. The CDR3 sequence is 14 residues long. The germline V gene encodes CDR1 MGHRA and CDR2 YSYEKL.

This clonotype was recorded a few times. CDR3: CASSWERSYEQYF. Written as DNA, the CDR3 is TGTGCCAGCAGCTGGGAAAGGTCCTACGAGCAGTACTTC. V is TRBV5-6 and J is TRBJ2-7; D call uncertain. In germline, CDR1 is SGHDT, CDR2 YYEEEE. The CDR3 length is 13 residues. Trimming took 3 bases from V and 1 from J, leaving 8 bases between them. The full variable domain, its missing parts supplied by reference TRBV5-6 and TRBJ2-7, is DAGVTQSPTHLIKTRGQQVTLRCSPKSGHDTVSWYQQALGQGPQFIFQYYEEEERQRGNFPDRFSGHQFPNYSSELNVNALLLGDSALYLCASSWERSYEQYFGPGTRLTVT.

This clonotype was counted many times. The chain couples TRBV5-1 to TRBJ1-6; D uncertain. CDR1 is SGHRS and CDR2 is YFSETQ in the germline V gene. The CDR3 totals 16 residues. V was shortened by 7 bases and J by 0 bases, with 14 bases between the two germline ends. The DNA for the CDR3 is TGCGCCAGCCAAAACCGTAAGAGCTCCTATAATTCACCCCTCCACTTT. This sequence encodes CASQNRKSSYNSPLHF.

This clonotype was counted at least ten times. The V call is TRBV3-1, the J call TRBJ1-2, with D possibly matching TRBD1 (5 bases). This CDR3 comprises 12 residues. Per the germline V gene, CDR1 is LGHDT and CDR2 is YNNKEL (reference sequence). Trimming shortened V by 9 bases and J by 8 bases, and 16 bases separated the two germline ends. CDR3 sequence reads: CASNGWAGGYTF. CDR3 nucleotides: TGTGCCAGTAACGGCTGGGCAGGGGGCTACACCTTC.

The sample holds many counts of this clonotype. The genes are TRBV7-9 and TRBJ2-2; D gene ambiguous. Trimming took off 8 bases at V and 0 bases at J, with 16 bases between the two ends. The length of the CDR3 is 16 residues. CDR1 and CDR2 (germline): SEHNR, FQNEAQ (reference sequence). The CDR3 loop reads CASGVQSGANTGELFF. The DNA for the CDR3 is TGTGCCAGCGGGGTCCAATCGGGCGCGAACACCGGGGAGCTGTTTTTT. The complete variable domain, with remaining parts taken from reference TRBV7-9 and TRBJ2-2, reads DTGVSQNPRHKITKRGQNVTFRCDPISEHNRLYWYRQTLGQGPEFLTYFQNEAQLEKSRLLSDRFSAERPKGSFSTLEIQRTEQGDSAMYLCASGVQSGANTGELFFGEGSRLTVL.

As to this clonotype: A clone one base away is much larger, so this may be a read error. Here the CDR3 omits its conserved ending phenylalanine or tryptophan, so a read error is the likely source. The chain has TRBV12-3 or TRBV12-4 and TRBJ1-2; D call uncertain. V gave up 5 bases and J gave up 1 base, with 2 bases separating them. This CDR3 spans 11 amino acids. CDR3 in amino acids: CASSSNYGYTI. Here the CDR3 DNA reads TGTGCCAGCAGTAGTAACTATGGCTACACCATC.

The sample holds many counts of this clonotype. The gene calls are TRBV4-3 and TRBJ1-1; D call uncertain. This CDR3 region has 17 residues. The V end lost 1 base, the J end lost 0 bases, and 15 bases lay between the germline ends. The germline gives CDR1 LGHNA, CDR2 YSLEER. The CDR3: CASSQVYGSGMNTEAFF. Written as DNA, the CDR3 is TGCGCCAGCAGCCAAGTCTACGGGTCCGGGATGAACACTGAAGCTTTCTTT.

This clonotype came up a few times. CDR3 amino acids: CASSLVPSGGTSYEQYF. The CDR3, as DNA: TGCGCCAGCAGCTTGGTACCTAGCGGGGGGACCTCCTACGAGCAGTACTTC. The chain carries TRBV5-1 and TRBJ2-7, with TRBD2 identical over 11 bases. The ends lost 0 bases at V and 0 bases at J; junction bases unmatched: 5. There are 17 residues in the CDR3. The germline CDR1 and CDR2 sequences are SGHRS and YFSETQ.

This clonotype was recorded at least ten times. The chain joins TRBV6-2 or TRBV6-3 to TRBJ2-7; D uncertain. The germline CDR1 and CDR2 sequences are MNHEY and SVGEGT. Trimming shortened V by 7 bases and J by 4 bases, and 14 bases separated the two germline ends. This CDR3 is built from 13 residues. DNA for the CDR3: TGTGCCAGCATCGGCAGTTCTTGGTACGAGCAGTACTTC. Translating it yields CASIGSSWYEQYF.

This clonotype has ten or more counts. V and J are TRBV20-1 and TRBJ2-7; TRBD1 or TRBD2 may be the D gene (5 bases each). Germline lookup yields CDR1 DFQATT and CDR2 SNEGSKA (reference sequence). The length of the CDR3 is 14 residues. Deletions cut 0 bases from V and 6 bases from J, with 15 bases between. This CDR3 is CSARDGTGSREQYF. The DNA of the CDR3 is TGCAGTGCTAGAGACGGGACGGGGAGTCGCGAGCAGTACTTC.

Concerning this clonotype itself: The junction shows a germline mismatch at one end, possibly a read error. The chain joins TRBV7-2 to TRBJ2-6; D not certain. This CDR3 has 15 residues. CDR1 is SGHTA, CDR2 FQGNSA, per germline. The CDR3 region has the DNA TGTGCCAGCAGCTTTGTGGTCTCTGGGACCAACGTCCTGACTTTC. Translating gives CASSFVVSGTNVLTF.

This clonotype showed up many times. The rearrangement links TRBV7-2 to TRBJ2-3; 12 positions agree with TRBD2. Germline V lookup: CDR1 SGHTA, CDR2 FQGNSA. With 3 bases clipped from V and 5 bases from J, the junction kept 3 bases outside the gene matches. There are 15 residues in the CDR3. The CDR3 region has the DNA TGTGCCAGCAGCTTGACTAGCGGGGGTGGAGATACGCAGTATTTT. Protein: CASSLTSGGGDTQYF.

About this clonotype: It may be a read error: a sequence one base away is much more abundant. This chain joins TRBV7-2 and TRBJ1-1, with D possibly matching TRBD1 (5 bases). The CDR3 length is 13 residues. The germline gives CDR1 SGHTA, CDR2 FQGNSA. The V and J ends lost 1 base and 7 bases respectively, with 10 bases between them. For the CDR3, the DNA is TGTGCCAGCAGCTTAGACAGGTATAGTGAAGCTTTCTTT. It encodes CASSLDRYSEAFF.

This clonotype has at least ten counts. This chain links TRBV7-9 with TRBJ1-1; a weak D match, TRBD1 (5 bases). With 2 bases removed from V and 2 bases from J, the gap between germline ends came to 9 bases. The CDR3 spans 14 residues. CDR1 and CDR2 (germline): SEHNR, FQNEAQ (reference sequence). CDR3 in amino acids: CASSLLRGNTEAFF. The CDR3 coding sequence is TGTGCCAGCAGCTTACTAAGGGGTAACACTGAAGCTTTCTTT.

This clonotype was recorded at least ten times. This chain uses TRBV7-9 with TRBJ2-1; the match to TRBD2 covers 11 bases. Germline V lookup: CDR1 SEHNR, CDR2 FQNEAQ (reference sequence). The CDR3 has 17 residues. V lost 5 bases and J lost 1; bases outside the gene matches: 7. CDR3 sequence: CASSVRLAGRSYNEQFF. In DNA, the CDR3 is TGTGCCAGCAGCGTACGACTAGCGGGGCGGTCCTACAATGAGCAGTTCTTC.

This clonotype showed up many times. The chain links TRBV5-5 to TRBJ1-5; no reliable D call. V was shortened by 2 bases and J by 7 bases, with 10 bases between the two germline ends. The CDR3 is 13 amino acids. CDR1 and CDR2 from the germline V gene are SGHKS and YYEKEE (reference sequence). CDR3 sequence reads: CASSLTVVQPQHF. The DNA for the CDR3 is TGTGCCAGCAGCTTAACAGTGGTCCAGCCCCAGCATTTT.

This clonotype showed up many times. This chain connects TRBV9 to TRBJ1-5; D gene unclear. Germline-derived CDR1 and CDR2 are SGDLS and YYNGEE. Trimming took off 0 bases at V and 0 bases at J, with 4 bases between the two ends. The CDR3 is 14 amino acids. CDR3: CASSVGLSNQPQHF. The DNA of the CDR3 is TGTGCCAGCAGCGTAGGACTTAGCAATCAGCCCCAGCATTTT.

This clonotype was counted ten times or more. Written as DNA, the CDR3 is TGCGCCAGCAGCTTGGAGTCTCCTAACTATGGCTACACCTTC. Protein product: CASSLESPNYGYTF. The chain joins TRBV5-1 to TRBJ1-2, with no clear D. The CDR3 covers 14 residues. Germline V lookup: CDR1 SGHRS, CDR2 YFSETQ. V lost 0 bases, J lost 0 bases, and 6 bases lay in between. The complete variable domain, with remaining parts taken from reference TRBV5-1 and TRBJ1-2, reads KAGVTQTPRYLIKTRGQQVTLSCSPISGHRSVSWYQQTPGQGLQFLFEYFSETQRNKGNFPGRFSGRQFSNSRSEMNVSTLELGDSALYLCASSLESPNYGYTFGSGTRLTVV.